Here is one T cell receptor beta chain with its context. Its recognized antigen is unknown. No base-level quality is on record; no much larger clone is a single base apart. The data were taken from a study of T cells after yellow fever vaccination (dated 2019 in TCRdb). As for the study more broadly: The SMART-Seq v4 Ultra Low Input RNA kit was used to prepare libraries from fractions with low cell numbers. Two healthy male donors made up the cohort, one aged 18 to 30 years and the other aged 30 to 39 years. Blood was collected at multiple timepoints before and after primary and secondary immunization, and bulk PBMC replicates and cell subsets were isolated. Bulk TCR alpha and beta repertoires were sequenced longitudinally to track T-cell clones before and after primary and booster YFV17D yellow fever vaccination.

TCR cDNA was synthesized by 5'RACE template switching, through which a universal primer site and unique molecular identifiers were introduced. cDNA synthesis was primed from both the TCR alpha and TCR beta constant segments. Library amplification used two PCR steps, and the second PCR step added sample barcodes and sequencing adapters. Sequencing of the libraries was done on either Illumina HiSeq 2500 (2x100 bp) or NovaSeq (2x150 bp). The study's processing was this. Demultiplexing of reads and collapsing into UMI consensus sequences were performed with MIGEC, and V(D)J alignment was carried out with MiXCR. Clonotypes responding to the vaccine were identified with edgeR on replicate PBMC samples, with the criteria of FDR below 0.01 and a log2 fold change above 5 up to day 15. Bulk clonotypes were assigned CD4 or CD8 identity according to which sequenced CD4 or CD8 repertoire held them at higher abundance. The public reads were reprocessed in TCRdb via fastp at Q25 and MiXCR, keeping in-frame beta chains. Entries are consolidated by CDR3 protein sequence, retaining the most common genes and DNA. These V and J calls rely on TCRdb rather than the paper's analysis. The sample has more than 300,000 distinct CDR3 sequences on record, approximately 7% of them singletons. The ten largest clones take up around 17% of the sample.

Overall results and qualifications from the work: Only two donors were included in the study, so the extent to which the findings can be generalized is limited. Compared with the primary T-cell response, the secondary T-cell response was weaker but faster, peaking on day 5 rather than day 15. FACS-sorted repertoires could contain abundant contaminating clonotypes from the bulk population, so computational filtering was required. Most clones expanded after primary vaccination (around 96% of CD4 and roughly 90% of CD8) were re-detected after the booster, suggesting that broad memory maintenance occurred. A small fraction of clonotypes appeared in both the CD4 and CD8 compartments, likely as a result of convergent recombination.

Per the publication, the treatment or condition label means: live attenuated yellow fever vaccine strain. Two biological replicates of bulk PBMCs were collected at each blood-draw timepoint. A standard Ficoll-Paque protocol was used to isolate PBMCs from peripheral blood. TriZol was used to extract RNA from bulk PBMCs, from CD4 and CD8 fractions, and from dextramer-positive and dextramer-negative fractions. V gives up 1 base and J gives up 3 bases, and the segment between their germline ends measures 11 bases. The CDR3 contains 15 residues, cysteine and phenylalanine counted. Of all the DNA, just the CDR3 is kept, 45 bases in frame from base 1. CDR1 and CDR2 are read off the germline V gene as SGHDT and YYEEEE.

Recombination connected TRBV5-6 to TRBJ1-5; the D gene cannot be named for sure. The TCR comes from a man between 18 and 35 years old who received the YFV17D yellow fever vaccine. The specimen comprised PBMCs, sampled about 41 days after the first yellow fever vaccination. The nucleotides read TGTGCCAGCAGCTTGAGGCAGGTTGACAATCAGCCCCAGCATTTT. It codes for CASSLRQVDNQPQHF.